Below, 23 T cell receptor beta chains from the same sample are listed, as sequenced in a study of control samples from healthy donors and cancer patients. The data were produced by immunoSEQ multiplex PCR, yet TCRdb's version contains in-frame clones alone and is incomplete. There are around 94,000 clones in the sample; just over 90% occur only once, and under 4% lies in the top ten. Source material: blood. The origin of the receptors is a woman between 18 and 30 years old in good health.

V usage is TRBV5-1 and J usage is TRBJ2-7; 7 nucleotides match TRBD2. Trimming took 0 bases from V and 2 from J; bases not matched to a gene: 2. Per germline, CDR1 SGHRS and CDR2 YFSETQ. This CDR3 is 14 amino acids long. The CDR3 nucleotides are TGCGCCAGCAGCTTGGTTCGGGGGGCCTACGAGCAGTACTTC. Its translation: CASSLVRGAYEQYF.

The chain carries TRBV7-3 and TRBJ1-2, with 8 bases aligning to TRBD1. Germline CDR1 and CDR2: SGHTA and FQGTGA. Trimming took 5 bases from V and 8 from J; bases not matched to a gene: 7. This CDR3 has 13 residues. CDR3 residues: CASSQTGGPGYTF. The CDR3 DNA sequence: TGTGCCAGCAGCCAAACAGGGGGGCCCGGCTACACCTTC. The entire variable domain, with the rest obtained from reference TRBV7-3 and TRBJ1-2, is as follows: GAGVSQTPSNKVTEKGKYVELRCDPISGHTALYWYRQSLGQGPEFLIYFQGTGAADDSGLPNDRFFAVRPEGSVSTLKIQRTERGDSAVYLCASSQTGGPGYTFGSGTRLTVV.

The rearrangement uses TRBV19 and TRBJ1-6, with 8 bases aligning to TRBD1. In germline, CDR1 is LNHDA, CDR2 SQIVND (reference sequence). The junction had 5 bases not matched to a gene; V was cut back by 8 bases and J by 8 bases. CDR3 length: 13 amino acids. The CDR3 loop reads CASERTGYSPLHF. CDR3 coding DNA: TGTGCCAGTGAAAGGACAGGGTATTCACCCCTCCACTTT.

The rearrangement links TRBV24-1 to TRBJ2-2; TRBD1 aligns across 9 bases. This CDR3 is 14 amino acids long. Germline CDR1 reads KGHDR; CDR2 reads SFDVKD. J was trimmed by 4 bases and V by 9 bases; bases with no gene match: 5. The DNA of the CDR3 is TGTGCCACCTCGGGACAGGGTAGCACCGGGGAGCTGTTTTTT. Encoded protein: CATSGQGSTGELFF.

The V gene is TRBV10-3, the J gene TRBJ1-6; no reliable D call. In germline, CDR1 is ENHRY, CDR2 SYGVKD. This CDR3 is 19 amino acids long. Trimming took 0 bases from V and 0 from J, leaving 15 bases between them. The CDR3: CAISESDLFGSSYNSPLHF. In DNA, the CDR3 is TGTGCCATCAGTGAGTCTGATCTTTTCGGGAGCTCCTATAATTCACCCCTCCACTTT.

CDR3 DNA sequence: TGTGCCAGCCGGGACAGGGTGGGCACCGGGGAGCTGTTTTTT. Translating it yields CASRDRVGTGELFF. The chain carries TRBV27 and TRBJ2-2; 9 positions agree with TRBD1. The CDR3 covers 14 residues. The J segment lost 4 bases and the V segment lost 8 bases, leaving 5 bases of the junction unmatched. Germline assignment: CDR1 MNHEY and CDR2 SMNVEV (reference sequence).

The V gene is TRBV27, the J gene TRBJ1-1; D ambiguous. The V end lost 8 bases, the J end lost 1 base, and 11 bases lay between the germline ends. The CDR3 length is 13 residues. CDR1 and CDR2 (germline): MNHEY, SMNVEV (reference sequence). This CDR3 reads CASGVRQNTEAFF. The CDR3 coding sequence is TGTGCCAGCGGGGTTCGGCAGAACACTGAAGCTTTCTTT.

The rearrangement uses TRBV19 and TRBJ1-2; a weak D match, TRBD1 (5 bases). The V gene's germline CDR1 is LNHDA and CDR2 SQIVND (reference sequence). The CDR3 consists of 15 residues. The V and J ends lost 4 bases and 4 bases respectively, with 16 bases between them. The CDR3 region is CASSSASGTGYGYTF. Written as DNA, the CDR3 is TGTGCCAGTAGTAGCGCCTCCGGGACCGGCTATGGCTACACCTTC.

CDR3 in DNA: TGTGCCAGCAGTTTTGGCGGATTATACGAGCAGTACTTC. Its protein product is CASSFGGLYEQYF. V gene TRBV12-3 or TRBV12-4 combines with J gene TRBJ2-7; D uncertain. This CDR3 has 13 residues. V lost 3 bases to trimming and J lost 4 bases, with 10 bases between them.

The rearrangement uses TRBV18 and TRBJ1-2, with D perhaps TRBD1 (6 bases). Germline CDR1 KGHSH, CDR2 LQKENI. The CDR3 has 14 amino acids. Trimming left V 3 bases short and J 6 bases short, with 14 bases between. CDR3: CASSPSQGRNGYTF. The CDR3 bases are TGTGCCAGCTCACCTTCACAGGGTAGGAATGGCTACACCTTC.

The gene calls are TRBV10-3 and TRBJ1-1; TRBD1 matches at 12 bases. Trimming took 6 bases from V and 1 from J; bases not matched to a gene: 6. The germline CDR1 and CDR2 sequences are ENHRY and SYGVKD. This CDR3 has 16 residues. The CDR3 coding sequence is TGTGCCATCAGGGGGACAGGGGGCGCGGAGAACACTGAAGCTTTCTTT. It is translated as CAIRGTGGAENTEAFF.

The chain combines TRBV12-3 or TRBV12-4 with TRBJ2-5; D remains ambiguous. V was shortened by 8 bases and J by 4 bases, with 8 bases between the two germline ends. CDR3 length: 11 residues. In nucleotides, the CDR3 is TGTGCCAGCGGGTTAGCAGAGACCCAGTACTTC. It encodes CASGLAETQYF.

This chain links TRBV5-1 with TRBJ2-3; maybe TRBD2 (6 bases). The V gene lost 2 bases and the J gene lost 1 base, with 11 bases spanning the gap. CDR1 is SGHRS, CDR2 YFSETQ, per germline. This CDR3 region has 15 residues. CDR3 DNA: TGCGCCAGCAGCTTAACGGGGGACCGCACAGATACGCAGTATTTT. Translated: CASSLTGDRTDTQYF. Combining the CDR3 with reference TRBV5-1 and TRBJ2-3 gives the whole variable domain KAGVTQTPRYLIKTRGQQVTLSCSPISGHRSVSWYQQTPGQGLQFLFEYFSETQRNKGNFPGRFSGRQFSNSRSEMNVSTLELGDSALYLCASSLTGDRTDTQYFGPGTRLTVL.

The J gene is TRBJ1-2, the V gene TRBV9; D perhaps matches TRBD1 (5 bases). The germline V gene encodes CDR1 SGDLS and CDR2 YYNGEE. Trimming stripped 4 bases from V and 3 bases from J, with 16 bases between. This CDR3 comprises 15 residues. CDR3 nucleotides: TGTGCCAGCAGCCCTTCCCCGGGGCTACACTATGGCTACACCTTC. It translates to CASSPSPGLHYGYTF.

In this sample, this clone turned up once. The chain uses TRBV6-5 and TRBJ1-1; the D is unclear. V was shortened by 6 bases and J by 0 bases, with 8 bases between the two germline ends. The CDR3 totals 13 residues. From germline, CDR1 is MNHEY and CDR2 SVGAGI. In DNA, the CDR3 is TGTGCCAGCAGGGTTAACATGAACACTGAAGCTTTCTTT. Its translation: CASRVNMNTEAFF.

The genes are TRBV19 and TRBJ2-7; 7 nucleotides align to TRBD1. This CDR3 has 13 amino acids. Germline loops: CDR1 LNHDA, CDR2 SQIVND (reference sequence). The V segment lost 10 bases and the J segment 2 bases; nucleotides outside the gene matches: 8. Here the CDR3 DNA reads TGTGCCACCACGGGACAGACTACCTACGAGCAGTACTTC. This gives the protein CATTGQTTYEQYF.

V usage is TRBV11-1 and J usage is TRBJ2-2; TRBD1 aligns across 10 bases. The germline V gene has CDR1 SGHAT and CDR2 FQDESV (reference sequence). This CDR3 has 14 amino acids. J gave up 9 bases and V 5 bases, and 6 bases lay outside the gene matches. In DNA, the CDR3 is TGTGCCAGCAGCCGGGACAGGGGTCGTCGGGAGCTGTTTTTT. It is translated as CASSRDRGRRELFF.

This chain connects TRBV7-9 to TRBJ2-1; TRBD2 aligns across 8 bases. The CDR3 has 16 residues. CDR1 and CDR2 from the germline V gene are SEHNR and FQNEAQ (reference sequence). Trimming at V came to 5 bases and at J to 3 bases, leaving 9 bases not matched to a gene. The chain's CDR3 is CASSNLESGSYNEQFF. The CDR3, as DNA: TGTGCCAGCAGCAATCTCGAAAGCGGGAGCTACAATGAGCAGTTCTTC.

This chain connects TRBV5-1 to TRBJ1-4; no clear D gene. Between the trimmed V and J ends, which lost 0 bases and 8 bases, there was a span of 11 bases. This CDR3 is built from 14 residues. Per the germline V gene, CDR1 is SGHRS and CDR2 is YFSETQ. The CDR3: CASSLDTMGEKLFF. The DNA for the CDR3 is TGCGCCAGCAGCTTGGACACGATGGGGGAAAAACTGTTTTTT.

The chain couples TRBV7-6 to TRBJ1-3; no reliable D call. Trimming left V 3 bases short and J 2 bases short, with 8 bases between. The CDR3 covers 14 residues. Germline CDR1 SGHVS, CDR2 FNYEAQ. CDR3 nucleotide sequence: TGTGCCAGCAGCTTCACCGACACTGGAAACACCATATATTTT. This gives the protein CASSFTDTGNTIYF.

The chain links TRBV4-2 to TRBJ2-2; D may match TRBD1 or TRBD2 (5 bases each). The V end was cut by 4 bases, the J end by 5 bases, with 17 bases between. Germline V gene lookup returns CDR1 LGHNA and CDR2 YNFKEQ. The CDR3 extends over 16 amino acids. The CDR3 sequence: CASSLDRDGYTGELFF. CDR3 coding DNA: TGTGCCAGCAGCCTGGACCGGGACGGCTATACCGGGGAGCTGTTTTTT.

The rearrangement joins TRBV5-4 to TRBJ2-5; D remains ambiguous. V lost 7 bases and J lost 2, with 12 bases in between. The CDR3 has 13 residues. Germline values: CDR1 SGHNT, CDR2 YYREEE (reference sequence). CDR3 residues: CASRRTNQETQYF. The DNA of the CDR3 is TGTGCCAGCCGTCGGACCAATCAAGAGACCCAGTACTTC.

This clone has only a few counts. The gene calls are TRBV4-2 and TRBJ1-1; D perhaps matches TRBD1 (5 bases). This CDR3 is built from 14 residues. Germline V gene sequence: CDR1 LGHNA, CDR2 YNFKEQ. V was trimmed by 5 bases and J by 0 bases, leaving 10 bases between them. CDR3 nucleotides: TGTGCCAGCAGCGCGGGGACGGTGAACACTGAAGCTTTCTTT. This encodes CASSAGTVNTEAFF.